This TCR beta chain was observed in a study of T-cell memory formation after mild COVID-19. Findings and caveats of the study: A balance of CD4 and CD8 characterized clones contracting day 15 to 85, whereas later expanders leaned CD4+. Some clones that responded were present in memory (sampled pre-infection), which suggests cross-reactive memory joined.

The germline V gene has CDR1 LGHNA and CDR2 YSLEER. The CDR3 consists of 16 residues. V lost 2 bases, J lost 6 bases, and 19 bases lay in between. This clonotype was seen a few times. Its antigen is unidentified. cDNA libraries for TCR alpha and TCR beta, carrying sample barcodes and UMIs, came from 5'RACE with constant-segment primers. Using its own MiXCR run on the 5' RACE reads, TCRdb lists one record per CDR3 protein. The sample includes more than 150,000 distinct CDR3 sequences, approximately 17% of them seen just once. Sequenced sample: PBMCs or a T cell subset sorted from them (not recorded which). V gene TRBV4-3 combines with J gene TRBJ1-2, with a weak D call TRBD1 (5 bases). The source is a man aged 18 to 29 who had mild COVID-19 (a few samples of this study predate the infection). Cell type and time point are not known. The CDR3 sequence: CASSQLLKGGEDGYTF. CDR3 coding DNA: TGCGCCAGCAGCCAACTTCTGAAGGGAGGGGAGGATGGCTACACCTTC.